Listed here are 7 T cell receptor beta chains from one sample, sequenced in a study of cytomegalovirus exposure and HLA in healthy donors. 60 Vbeta and 13 Jbeta primers were used in PCR. The protocol was immunoSEQ multiplex PCR, while the TCRdb copy is restricted to in-frame clones and leaves out a portion. The data contain over 100,000 clones, 8.5% of them singletons. Sequences were obtained from PBMCs. All receptors come from a man aged 35 to 55 in good health and CMV-seronegative.

The chain is built from TRBV23-1 and TRBJ2-5; no firm D call. TRBV23-1 is identified as an open reading frame with a role that is uncertain. Deletions cut 2 bases from V and 1 base from J, with 8 bases between. The CDR3 contains 14 residues. The CDR3 region has the DNA TGCGCCAGCAGTCAAGGGCCTCCCCAAGAGACCCAGTACTTC. Amino acid sequence: CASSQGPPQETQYF.

CDR3 sequence (DNA): TGTGCCAGCAGTACCGGGACAGGGGGATACACAGATACGCAGTATTTT. Its translation is CASSTGTGGYTDTQYF. The V call is TRBV14, the J call TRBJ2-3; 11 nucleotides match TRBD1. Trimming removed 6 bases from V and 2 bases from J; junction bases left unmatched: 7. CDR3 length equals 16 residues. In germline, CDR1 is SGHDN, CDR2 FVKESK.

To note about this clone: The same CDR3 arises from other DNA sequences in this sample as well. V usage is TRBV19 and J usage is TRBJ1-6; 9 bases agree with TRBD1. The CDR3 runs 13 residues. V dropped 3 bases and J dropped 10; count of bases not matched to a gene: 1. Germline loops: CDR1 LNHDA, CDR2 SQIVND (reference sequence). This chain's CDR3 is CASSMGQGSPLHF. In DNA form, the CDR3 reads TGTGCCAGTAGTATGGGACAGGGATCACCCCTCCACTTT.

The chain has TRBV6-6 and TRBJ2-7; a weak D match, TRBD2 (7 bases). The V end was cut by 6 bases, the J end by 7 bases, with 19 bases between. The germline CDR1 and CDR2 sequences are MNHNY and SVGAGI (reference sequence). The CDR3 consists of 14 residues. The CDR3 region has the DNA TGTGCCAGCAGATCCGGGGGGCACTTCCTTGAGCAGTACTTC. Residues: CASRSGGHFLEQYF.

This clone was recorded a few times. V and J are TRBV5-6 and TRBJ2-2; D possibly corresponds to TRBD1 (5 bases). This CDR3 spans 16 amino acids. V was cut by 0 bases and J by 4 bases, with 13 bases left in between. Germline V gene sequence: CDR1 SGHDT, CDR2 YYEEEE. The DNA of the CDR3 is TGTGCCAGCAGCTTGGGTGGCAGGGTCATCACCGGGGAGCTGTTTTTT. This codes for CASSLGGRVITGELFF.

This clone was seen a handful of times. J is TRBJ1-3 and V is TRBV29-1, with D possibly being TRBD1 (6 bases). The CDR3 runs 13 residues. In germline, CDR1 is SQVTM, CDR2 ANQGSEA. Deletions cut 7 bases from V and 3 bases from J, with 13 bases between. CDR3 region: CSERARGGNTIYF. The CDR3 bases are TGCAGCGAAAGGGCCAGGGGTGGAAACACCATATATTTT.

This clone was found a few times. The rearrangement uses TRBV19 and TRBJ2-7; perhaps TRBD1 as D (6 bases). Trimming took 5 bases from V and 2 from J, leaving 10 bases between them. The CDR3 is 13 amino acids. From germline, CDR1 is LNHDA and CDR2 SQIVND (reference sequence). The CDR3 is CASSSTGPYEQYF. The CDR3 DNA follows: TGTGCCAGTAGTTCGACAGGACCCTACGAGCAGTACTTC. The full variable domain, rest sourced from reference TRBV19 and TRBJ2-7, is DGGITQSPKYLFRKEGQNVTLSCEQNLNHDAMYWYRQDPGQGLRLIYYSQIVNDFQKGDIAEGYSVSREKKESFPLTVTSAQKNPTAFYLCASSSTGPYEQYFGPGTRLTVT.